This T cell receptor (beta chain) was retrieved from a study of T cells in Graves' hyperthyroidism and ophthalmopathy. This clonotype was observed many times. Its antigen is currently unknown. Exclusion followed for patients with uncontrolled infection, other autoimmune disease, pregnancy or lactation. The germline V and J ends were trimmed by 1 base and 0 bases, with 19 bases remaining between them. CDR1 SGHAT and CDR2 FQDESV come from the germline V gene (reference sequence). The CDR3 runs 18 residues. Study observations and caveats: In validation, the model predicted ophthalmopathy. These predictions came a median about 6.2 months before onset.

Template material for amplifying TCR beta CDR3 regions consisted of RNA transcripts. HTBI primers drove first-round RT-PCR of the TCR CDR3. TCRdb redid the calling of the multiplex PCR reads with MiXCR, one entry per CDR3 protein. This sample has roughly 200,000 distinct CDR3 sequences, with about a sixth found just once. The specimen was blood. This clonotype was obtained from a woman aged 45-60 years with Graves' hyperthyroidism. J is TRBJ2-7 and V is TRBV11-1; D gene unclear. The CDR3 bases are TGTGCCAGCAGCTTAGTTTCTGCGTGGACCGTGAGCTCCTACGAGCAGTACTTC. As protein: CASSLVSAWTVSSYEQYF.